Listed below are T cell receptor beta chains from one sample, sequenced in a study of blood T cell repertoires in COVID-19. Some clones are missing from TCRdb's copy, which holds only in-frame ones; the method was immunoSEQ multiplex PCR. Seen here are roughly 220,000 clones, around 90% observed once, and the top ten hold around 15%. Input material: PBMCs or T cells enriched from blood (not recorded which). The receptors were gathered from a man aged 25-45 years who had been exposed to COVID-19. Each CDR3 is given with its conserved first and last residue. D genes are given only for firm matches. Size tells how often a clone was seen (once, few, many) or the class of an expanded clone, and some rows leave it out.

>TRBJ2-2|-|TRBV19|TRBD1
TGTGCCAGTTGGGGGGGACAGGGGAACGGGGAGCTGTTTTTT
CASWGGQGNGELFF
>TRBJ1-6|-|TRBV5-1|-
TGCGCCAGCAGCCAGATTAATTCACCCCTCCACTTT
CASSQINSPLHF
>TRBJ2-3|once|TRBV24-1|-
TGTGCCACCTCCGGCGGAGCCACAGATACGCAGTATTTT
CATSGGATDTQYF
>TRBJ1-2|-|TRBV12-3/TRBV12-4|-
TGTGCCAGCAGTTTAATCTCTAACTATGGCTACACCTTC
CASSLISNYGYTF
>TRBJ2-1|-|TRBV7-7|TRBD1
TGTGCCAGCAGCCCGTGGACAGGGCACAATGAGCAGTTCTTC
CASSPWTGHNEQFF
>TRBJ1-5|-|TRBV4-1|-
TGCGCCAGCAGCCAAGACGCTGCCAGTTCGTGGCCCCAGCATTTT
CASSQDAASSWPQHF
>TRBJ2-3|-|TRBV19|TRBD2
TGTGCCAGTAGTTGGGTAGCGGGGAGCACAGATACGCAGTATTTT
CASSWVAGSTDTQYF
>TRBJ2-1|once|TRBV11-2|-
TGTGCCAGCAGCTTAGTAGTAGCGGCCAATGAGCAGTTCTTC
CASSLVVAANEQFF
>TRBJ1-3|once|TRBV4-2|-
TGTGCCAGCAGCCAAGAGGCCCAGGGGTTTGTGGGCACCATATATTTT
CASSQEAQGFVGTIYF
>TRBJ2-1|-|TRBV5-1|-
TGCGCCAGCAGCTTTACAGGGCAGAATGAGCAGTTCTTC
CASSFTGQNEQFF
>TRBJ2-1|-|TRBV4-2|TRBD2
TGTGCCAGCAGCCAGACTAGCGGGGGGGCGGAAGAGCAGTTCTTC
CASSQTSGGAEEQFF
>TRBJ2-2|-|TRBV23-1|-
TGCGCCAGCAGCGCAGGGGTGGCCGGGGAGCTGTTTTTT
CASSAGVAGELFF
>TRBJ1-2|-|TRBV5-5|TRBD1
TGTGCCAGCAGCTTGTTAACAGGGGCCTATGACACCTTC
CASSLLTGAYDTF
>TRBJ2-2|-|TRBV13|-
TGTGCCAGCAGCTTCTCCGGGACTCCCTCCTTGGGGGAGCTGTTTTTT
CASSFSGTPSLGELFF
>TRBJ2-5|-|TRBV20-1|-
TGCAGTGCTCGTGGACAGTGGGGAGAGACCCAGTACTTC
CSARGQWGETQYF
>TRBJ2-7|-|TRBV4-2|-
TGTGCCAGCAGCCAAGTCCCTTACGAGCAGTACTTC
CASSQVPYEQYF